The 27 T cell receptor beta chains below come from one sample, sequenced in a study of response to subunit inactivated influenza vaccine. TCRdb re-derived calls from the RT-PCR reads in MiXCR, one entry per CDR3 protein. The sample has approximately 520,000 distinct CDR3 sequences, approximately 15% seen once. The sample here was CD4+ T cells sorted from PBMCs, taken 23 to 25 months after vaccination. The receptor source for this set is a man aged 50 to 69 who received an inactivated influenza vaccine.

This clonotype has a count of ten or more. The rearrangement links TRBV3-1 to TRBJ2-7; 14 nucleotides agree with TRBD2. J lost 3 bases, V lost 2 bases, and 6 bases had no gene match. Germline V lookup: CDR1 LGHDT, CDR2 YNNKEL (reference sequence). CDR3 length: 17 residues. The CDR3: CASSQRYGTSGSYEQYF. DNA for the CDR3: TGTGCCAGCAGCCAAAGGTACGGGACTAGCGGGAGCTACGAGCAGTACTTC.

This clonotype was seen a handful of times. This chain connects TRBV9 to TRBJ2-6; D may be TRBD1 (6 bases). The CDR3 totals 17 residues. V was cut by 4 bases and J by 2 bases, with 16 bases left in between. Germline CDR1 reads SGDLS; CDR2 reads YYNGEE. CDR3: CASSKRYGGAGANVLTF. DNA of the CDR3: TGTGCCAGCAGCAAGCGGTATGGGGGCGCTGGGGCCAACGTCCTGACTTTC.

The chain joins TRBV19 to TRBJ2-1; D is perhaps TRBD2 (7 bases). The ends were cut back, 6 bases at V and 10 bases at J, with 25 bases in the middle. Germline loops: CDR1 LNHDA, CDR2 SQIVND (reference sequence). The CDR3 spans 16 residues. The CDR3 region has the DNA TGTGCCAGTAGCTTACGCCGGGGGGCCTTACGATGGGAGCAGTTCTTC. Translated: CASSLRRGALRWEQFF. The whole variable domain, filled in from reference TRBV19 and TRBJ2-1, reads DGGITQSPKYLFRKEGQNVTLSCEQNLNHDAMYWYRQDPGQGLRLIYYSQIVNDFQKGDIAEGYSVSREKKESFPLTVTSAQKNPTAFYLCASSLRRGALRWEQFFGPGTRLTVL.

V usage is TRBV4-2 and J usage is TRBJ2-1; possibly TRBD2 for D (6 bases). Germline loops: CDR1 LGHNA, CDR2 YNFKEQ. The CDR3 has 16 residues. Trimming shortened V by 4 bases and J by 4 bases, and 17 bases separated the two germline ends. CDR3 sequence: CASSREEQQKYNEQFF. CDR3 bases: TGTGCCAGCAGCCGGGAGGAACAGCAGAAATACAATGAGCAGTTCTTC.

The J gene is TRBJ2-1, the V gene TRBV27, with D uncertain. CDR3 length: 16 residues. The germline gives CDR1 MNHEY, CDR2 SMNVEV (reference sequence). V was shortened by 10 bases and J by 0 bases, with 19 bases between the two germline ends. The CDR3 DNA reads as TGTGCCACCCTCGGGCGTGGCGCCCGCTCCTACAATGAGCAGTTCTTC. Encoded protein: CATLGRGARSYNEQFF.

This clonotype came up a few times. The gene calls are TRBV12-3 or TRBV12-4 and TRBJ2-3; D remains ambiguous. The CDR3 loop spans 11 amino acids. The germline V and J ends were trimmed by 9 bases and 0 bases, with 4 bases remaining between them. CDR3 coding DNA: TGTGCCAGTCTCAGCACAGATACGCAGTATTTT. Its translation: CASLSTDTQYF.

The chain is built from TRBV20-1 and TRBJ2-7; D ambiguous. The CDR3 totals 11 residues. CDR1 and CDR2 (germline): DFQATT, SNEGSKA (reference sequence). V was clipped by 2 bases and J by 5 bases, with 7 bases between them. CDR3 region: CSARWVHEQYF. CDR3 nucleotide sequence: TGCAGTGCTAGATGGGTCCACGAGCAGTACTTC.

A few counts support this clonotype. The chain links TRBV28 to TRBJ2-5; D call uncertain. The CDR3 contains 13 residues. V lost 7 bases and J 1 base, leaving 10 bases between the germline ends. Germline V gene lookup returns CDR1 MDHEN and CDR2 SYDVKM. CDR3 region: CASTIRAQETQYF. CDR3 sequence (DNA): TGTGCCAGCACCATAAGGGCCCAAGAGACCCAGTACTTC.

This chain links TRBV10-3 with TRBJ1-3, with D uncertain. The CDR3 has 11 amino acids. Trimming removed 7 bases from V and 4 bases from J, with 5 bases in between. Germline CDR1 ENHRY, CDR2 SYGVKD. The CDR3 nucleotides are TGTGCCATCACCTGGGGAAACACCATATATTTT. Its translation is CAITWGNTIYF.

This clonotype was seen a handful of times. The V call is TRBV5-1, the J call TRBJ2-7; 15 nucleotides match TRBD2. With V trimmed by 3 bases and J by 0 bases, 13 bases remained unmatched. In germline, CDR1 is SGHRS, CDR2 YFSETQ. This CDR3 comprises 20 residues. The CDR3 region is CASSWGSGTSGRRSSYEQYF. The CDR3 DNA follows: TGCGCCAGCAGCTGGGGATCCGGGACTAGCGGGAGGCGAAGCTCCTACGAGCAGTACTTC.

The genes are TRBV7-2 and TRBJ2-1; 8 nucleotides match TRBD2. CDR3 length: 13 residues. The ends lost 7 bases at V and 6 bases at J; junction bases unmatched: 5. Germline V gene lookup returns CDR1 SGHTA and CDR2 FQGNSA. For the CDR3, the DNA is TGTGCCAGCAAACGGGGGGGAGGCAATGAGCAGTTCTTC. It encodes CASKRGGGNEQFF. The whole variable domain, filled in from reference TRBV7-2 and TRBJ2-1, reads GAGVSQSPSNKVTEKGKDVELRCDPISGHTALYWYRQSLGQGLEFLIYFQGNSAPDKSGLPSDRFSAERTGGSVSTLTIQRTQQEDSAVYLCASKRGGGNEQFFGPGTRLTVL.

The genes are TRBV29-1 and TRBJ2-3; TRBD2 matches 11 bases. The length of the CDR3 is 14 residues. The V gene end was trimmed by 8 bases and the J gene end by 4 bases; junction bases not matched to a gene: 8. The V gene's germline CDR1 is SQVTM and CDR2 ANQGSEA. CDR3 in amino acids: CSLMVAGGADTQYF. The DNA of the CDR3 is TGCAGCCTAATGGTAGCGGGGGGGGCAGATACGCAGTATTTT.

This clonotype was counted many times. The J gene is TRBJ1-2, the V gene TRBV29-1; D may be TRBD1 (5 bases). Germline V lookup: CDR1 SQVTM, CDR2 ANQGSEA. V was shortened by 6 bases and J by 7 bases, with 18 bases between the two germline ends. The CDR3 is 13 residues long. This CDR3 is CSVSSSRVLGYTF. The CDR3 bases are TGCAGCGTCTCTTCATCCAGGGTCCTTGGCTACACCTTC.

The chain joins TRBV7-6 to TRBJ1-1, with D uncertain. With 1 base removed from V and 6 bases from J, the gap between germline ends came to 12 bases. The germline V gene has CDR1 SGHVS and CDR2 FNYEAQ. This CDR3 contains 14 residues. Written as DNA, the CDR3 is TGTGCCAGCAGCTTAGTTTTTTCGGCCCCTGAAGCTTTCTTT. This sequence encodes CASSLVFSAPEAFF.

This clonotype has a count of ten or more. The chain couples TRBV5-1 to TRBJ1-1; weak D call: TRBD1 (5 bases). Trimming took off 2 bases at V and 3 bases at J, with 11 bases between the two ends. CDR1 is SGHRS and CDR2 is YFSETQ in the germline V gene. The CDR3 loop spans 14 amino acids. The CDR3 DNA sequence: TGCGCCAGCAGCTTACAGGAGGGGTACACTGAAGCTTTCTTT. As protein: CASSLQEGYTEAFF.

In nucleotides, the CDR3 is TGCGCCAGCAGCTTGAATATGCAGGGAGGTTCCTACGAGCAGTACTTC. Its protein is CASSLNMQGGSYEQYF. The gene calls are TRBV5-1 and TRBJ2-7; weak D call: TRBD2 (6 bases). The CDR3 loop spans 16 amino acids. The V gene lost 1 base and the J gene lost 1 base, with 15 bases spanning the gap. CDR1 is SGHRS, CDR2 YFSETQ, per germline.

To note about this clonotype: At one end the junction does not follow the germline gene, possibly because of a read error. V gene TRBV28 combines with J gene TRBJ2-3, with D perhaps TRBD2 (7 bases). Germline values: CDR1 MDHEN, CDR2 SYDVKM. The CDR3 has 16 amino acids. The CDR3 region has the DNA TGTGCCAGCAGTTTTTCTTGGGGCGGGGGCACATATACGCAGTATTTT. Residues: CASSFSWGGGTYTQYF.

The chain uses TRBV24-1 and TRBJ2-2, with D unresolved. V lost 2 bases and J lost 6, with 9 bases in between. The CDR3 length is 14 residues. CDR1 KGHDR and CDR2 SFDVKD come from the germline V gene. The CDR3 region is CATSDSGPAGELFF. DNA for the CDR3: TGTGCCACCAGTGATTCCGGGCCTGCCGGGGAGCTGTTTTTT.

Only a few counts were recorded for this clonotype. CDR3: CSGTTGIGGNEQFF. CDR3 in DNA: TGCAGCGGTACGACAGGGATCGGAGGAAATGAGCAGTTCTTC. The rearrangement uses TRBV29-1 and TRBJ2-1; 7 bases line up with TRBD1. The germline V gene has CDR1 SQVTM and CDR2 ANQGSEA. The V and J ends lost 7 bases and 7 bases, in that order; junction bases with no gene match: 13. CDR3 size: 14 residues.

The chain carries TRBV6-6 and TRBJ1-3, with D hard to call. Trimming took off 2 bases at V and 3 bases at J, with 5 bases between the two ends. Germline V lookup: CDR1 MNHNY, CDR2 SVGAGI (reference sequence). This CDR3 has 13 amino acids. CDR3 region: CASSYDGGNTIYF. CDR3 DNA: TGTGCCAGCAGTTACGACGGTGGAAACACCATATATTTT.

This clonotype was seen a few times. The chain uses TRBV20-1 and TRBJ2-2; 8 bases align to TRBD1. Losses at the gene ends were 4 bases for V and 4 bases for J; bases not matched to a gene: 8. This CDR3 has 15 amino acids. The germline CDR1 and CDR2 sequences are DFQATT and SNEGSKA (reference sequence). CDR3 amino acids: CSATRTGMSTGELFF. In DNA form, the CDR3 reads TGCAGTGCTACCCGGACAGGGATGAGCACCGGGGAGCTGTTTTTT.

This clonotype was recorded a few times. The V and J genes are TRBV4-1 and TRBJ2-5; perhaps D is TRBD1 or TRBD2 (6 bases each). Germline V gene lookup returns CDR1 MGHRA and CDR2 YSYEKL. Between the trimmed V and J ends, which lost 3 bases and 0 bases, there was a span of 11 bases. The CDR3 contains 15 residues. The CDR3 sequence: CASSHQGGYQETQYF. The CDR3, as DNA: TGCGCCAGCAGCCACCAAGGGGGGTACCAAGAGACCCAGTACTTC.

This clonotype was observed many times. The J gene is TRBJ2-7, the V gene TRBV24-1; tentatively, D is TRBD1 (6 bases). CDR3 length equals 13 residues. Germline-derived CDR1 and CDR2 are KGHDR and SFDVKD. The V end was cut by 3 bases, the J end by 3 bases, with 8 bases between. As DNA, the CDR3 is TGTGCCACCAGTGATGGGGGCGGCTACGAGCAGTACTTC. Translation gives CATSDGGGYEQYF.

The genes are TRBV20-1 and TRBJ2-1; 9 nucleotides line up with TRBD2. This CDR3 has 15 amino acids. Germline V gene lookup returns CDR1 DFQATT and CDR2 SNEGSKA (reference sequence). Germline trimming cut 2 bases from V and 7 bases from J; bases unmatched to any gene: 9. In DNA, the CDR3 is TGCAGTGCTAGACCCGGGACTAGCCCTACAAATGAGCAGTTCTTC. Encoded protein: CSARPGTSPTNEQFF.

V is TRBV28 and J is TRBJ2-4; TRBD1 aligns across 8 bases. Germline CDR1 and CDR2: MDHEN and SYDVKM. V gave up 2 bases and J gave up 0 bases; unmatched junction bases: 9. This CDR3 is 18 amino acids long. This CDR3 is CASSLSGRGRIAKNIQYF. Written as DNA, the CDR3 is TGTGCCAGCAGTTTAAGCGGCAGGGGGCGGATAGCCAAAAACATTCAGTACTTC.

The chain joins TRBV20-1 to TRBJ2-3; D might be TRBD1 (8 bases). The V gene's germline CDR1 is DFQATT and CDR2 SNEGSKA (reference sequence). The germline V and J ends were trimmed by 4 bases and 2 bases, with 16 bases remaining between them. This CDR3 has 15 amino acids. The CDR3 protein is CSANTGGAITDTQYF. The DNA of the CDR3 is TGCAGTGCTAATACAGGGGGGGCTATCACAGATACGCAGTATTTT.

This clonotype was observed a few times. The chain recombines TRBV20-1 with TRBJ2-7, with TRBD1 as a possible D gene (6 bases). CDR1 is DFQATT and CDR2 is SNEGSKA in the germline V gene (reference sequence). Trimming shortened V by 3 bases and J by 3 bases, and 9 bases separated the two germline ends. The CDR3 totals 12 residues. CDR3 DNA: TGCAGTGCTAGGAAGGACAGCTACGAGCAGTACTTC. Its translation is CSARKDSYEQYF.